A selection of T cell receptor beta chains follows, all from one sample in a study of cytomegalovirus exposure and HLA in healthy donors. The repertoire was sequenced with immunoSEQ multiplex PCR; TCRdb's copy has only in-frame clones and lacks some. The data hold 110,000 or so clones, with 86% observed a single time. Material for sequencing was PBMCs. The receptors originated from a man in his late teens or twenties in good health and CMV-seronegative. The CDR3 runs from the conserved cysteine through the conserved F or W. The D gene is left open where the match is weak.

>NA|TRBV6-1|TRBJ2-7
CASSALLYEQYF
TGTGCCAGCAGTGCTCTACTCTACGAGCAGTACTTC
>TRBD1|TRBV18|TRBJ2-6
CASSPLDRGRAGANVLTF
TGTGCCAGCTCACCACTGGACAGGGGAAGAGCCGGGGCCAACGTCCTGACTTTC
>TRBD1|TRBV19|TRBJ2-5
CASSIGSGTGAETQYF
TGTGCCAGTAGTATAGGTTCCGGGACAGGGGCGGAGACCCAGTACTTC
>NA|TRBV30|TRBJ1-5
CAWSEDSRNQPQHF
TGTGCCTGGAGTGAGGACAGCCGCAATCAGCCCCAGCATTTT
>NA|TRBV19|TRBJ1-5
CASRGQVGNQPQHF
TGTGCCAGCAGAGGGCAGGTAGGCAATCAGCCCCAGCATTTT
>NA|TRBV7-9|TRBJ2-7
CASSRDTNSYEQYF
TGTGCCAGCAGCAGGGACACAAACTCCTACGAGCAGTACTTC
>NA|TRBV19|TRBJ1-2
CASSATGTYGYTF
TGTGCCAGTAGTGCAACAGGGACATATGGCTACACCTTC
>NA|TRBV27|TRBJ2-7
CASSSPGWEQYF
TGTGCCAGCAGTTCCCCAGGGTGGGAGCAGTACTTC
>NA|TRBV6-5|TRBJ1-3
CASSYGGGYGNTIYF
TGTGCCAGCAGTTATGGGGGGGGCTATGGAAACACCATATATTTT
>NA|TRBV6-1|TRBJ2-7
CAVTNPYSYEQYF
TGTGCCGTAACAAATCCTTATTCCTACGAGCAGTACTTC
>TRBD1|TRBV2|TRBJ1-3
CASSPNRGDTIYF
TGTGCCAGCAGCCCCAACAGGGGGGACACCATATATTTT
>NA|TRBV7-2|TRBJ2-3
CASSLYTIGGTDTQYF
TGTGCCAGCAGCTTATATACAATAGGAGGCACAGATACGCAGTATTTT
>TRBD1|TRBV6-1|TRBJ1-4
CASTYRGRNGKLFF
TGTGCCAGCACCTACAGGGGTCGTAATGGAAAGCTGTTTTTT